The sequence of this T cell receptor (beta chain) was determined in a study of response to subunit inactivated influenza vaccine. In TCRdb, the RT-PCR reads were re-called with MiXCR into one record per CDR3 protein. The data hold more than 550,000 distinct CDR3 sequences, with over 9% observed a single time. The sample was also reused in another study, on T cells expressing NK-cell markers. This second report adds: 5'RACE template switching built TCR beta cDNA with unique molecular identifiers. From sorted CD3+CD56+NKG2C+, CD3+CD56+NKG2C- and CD3+CD56-NKG2C+ T cells came the TCR beta repertoires. Seropositivity for HCMV was found in seven of the eight sequenced donors, with one seronegative. Dominance of the CD3+CD56-NKG2C+ fraction by these clonotypes also held in a handful of donors.

The origin of this receptor is a man aged 45 to 65 who received an inactivated influenza vaccine. Material: PBMCs from blood, obtained on the day of vaccination.

CDR3 DNA sequence: TGTGCCAGCAGTTACTGGCGGGAGGGTCCCTACAATGAGCAGTTCTTC. This encodes CASSYWREGPYNEQFF. The rearrangement uses TRBV6-5 and TRBJ2-1; 9 bases match TRBD2. V gave up 1 base and J gave up 2 bases; unmatched junction bases: 3. Germline lookup yields CDR1 MNHEY and CDR2 SVGAGI. This CDR3 is 16 amino acids long.